A selection of T cell receptor beta chains follows, all from one sample in a study of cytomegalovirus exposure and HLA in healthy donors. Profiling relied on immunoSEQ multiplex PCR, and the TCRdb table lists in-frame clones only, not all of them. The top ten clones hold 7.8% of a sample with 150,000 to 200,000 clones, approximately 12% of them seen once. Sequenced material: PBMCs. Every receptor here comes from a man aged 50 to 59 in good health and CMV-seropositive. Both conserved end residues are part of each CDR3. A D gene is named only where the DNA matches it firmly. Clone size is stated in some rows and not others, as once, few, many or a class when expanded.

v_call	d_call	j_call	clone_size	cdr3_aa	cdr3_nt
TRBV2	TRBD2	TRBJ2-1	.	CASSEWGGRSIIF	TGTGCCAGCAGTGAATGGGGGGGGAGATCCATTATCTTC
TRBV11-3	TRBD2	TRBJ2-5	few	CASSFHKSGLEAETQYF	TGTGCCAGCAGCTTCCACAAGTCGGGACTAGAGGCGGAGACCCAGTACTTC
TRBV5-1	.	TRBJ2-7	.	CASSVKQGSYEQYF	TGCGCCAGCAGCGTTAAACAGGGTTCCTACGAGCAGTACTTC
TRBV5-1	.	TRBJ2-4	few	CASSSGPGGSKNIQYF	TGCGCCAGCAGCTCAGGGCCAGGTGGGTCCAAAAACATTCAGTACTTC
TRBV6-5	.	TRBJ1-1	.	CASSYRPQGNTEAFF	TGTGCCAGCAGTTACCGCCCTCAGGGTAACACTGAAGCTTTCTTT
TRBV13	TRBD2	TRBJ2-3	.	CASSLMGLAGTDTQYF	TGTGCCAGCAGCTTAATGGGACTAGCGGGCACAGATACGCAGTATTTT
TRBV5-1	TRBD1	TRBJ1-3	.	CASSPGGTGNTIYF	TGCGCCAGCAGTCCAGGGGGTACTGGAAACACCATATATTTT
TRBV10-3	.	TRBJ2-5	.	CAISVAPGERETQYF	TGTGCCATCAGTGTGGCCCCAGGGGAAAGAGAGACCCAGTACTTC
TRBV27	.	TRBJ1-2	.	CASSLRGANYGYTF	TGTGCCAGCAGTCTCAGGGGAGCTAACTATGGCTACACCTTC
TRBV19	TRBD1	TRBJ1-6	.	CASSIGPGTGEGSPLHF	TGTGCCAGTAGTATTGGCCCCGGGACAGGGGAGGGATCACCCCTCCACTTT
TRBV4-2	TRBD1	TRBJ1-1	.	CASSLRQGITEAFF	TGTGCCAGCAGCCTTAGACAGGGGATCACTGAAGCTTTCTTT
TRBV6-1	TRBD1	TRBJ2-3	few	CASSEQGVRTDTQYF	TGTGCCAGCAGCGAACAGGGGGTACGCACAGATACGCAGTATTTT
TRBV11-3	TRBD2	TRBJ2-7	few	CASSPPNRLAGGEQYF	TGTGCCAGCAGCCCCCCTAATCGCCTAGCGGGGGGGGAGCAGTACTTC
TRBV6-6	TRBD1	TRBJ1-6	few	CASRTGTGSYNSPLHF	TGTGCCAGCAGAACCGGGACAGGCTCCTATAATTCACCCCTCCACTTT
TRBV7-8	TRBD2	TRBJ2-2	.	CASSFSSGGINTGELFF	TGTGCCAGCAGCTTTTCTAGCGGGGGGATAAACACCGGGGAGCTGTTTTTT
TRBV19	.	TRBJ2-6	.	CASTRLTSGANVLTF	TGTGCCAGTACCAGACTGACCTCTGGGGCCAACGTCCTGACTTTC
TRBV10-3	.	TRBJ1-3	.	CAITSGAGNTIYF	TGTGCCATCACGTCGGGGGCTGGAAACACCATATATTTT
TRBV10-3	.	TRBJ2-1	.	CAISLGAGIIPNEQFF	TGTGCCATCAGTCTGGGGGCAGGGATCATCCCCAATGAGCAGTTCTTC
TRBV2	.	TRBJ1-1	.	CASSATRGENTEAFF	TGTGCCAGCAGTGCAACCAGGGGCGAGAACACTGAAGCTTTCTTT
TRBV19	.	TRBJ2-7	few	CASSIGLSQGEQYF	TGTGCCAGTAGTATAGGTTTATCCCAGGGGGAGCAGTACTTC
TRBV4-3	.	TRBJ2-7	.	CASSQDLDTFSYEQYF	TGCGCCAGCAGCCAAGATCTGGACACGTTCTCCTACGAGCAGTACTTC
TRBV28	.	TRBJ1-2	.	CASTIAGARSYGYTF	TGTGCCAGCACTATTGCGGGGGCGAGGAGCTATGGCTACACCTTC
TRBV30	.	TRBJ1-1	few	CAWSPPDTPNTEAFF	TGTGCCTGGAGTCCCCCAGACACTCCTAACACTGAAGCTTTCTTT
TRBV7-2	.	TRBJ1-1	few	CASRGWGGNMNTEAFF	TGTGCCAGCAGAGGGTGGGGGGGGAACATGAACACTGAAGCTTTCTTT
TRBV5-4	TRBD1	TRBJ2-5	few	CATGTVDQETQYF	TGTGCCACCGGGACAGTCGACCAAGAGACCCAGTACTTC
TRBV11-3	TRBD1	TRBJ2-2	.	CASSGTGVPGELFF	TGTGCCAGCAGCGGGACAGGGGTTCCCGGGGAGCTGTTTTTT
TRBV9	.	TRBJ2-3	.	CASSGFRAGVTDTQYF	TGTGCCAGCAGCGGATTCCGGGCAGGGGTCACAGATACGCAGTATTTT